These T cell receptor beta chains were read from a single sample in a study of CD8 T cells in Susac syndrome. In TCRdb, the immunoSEQ multiplex PCR reads were re-called with MiXCR into one record per CDR3 protein. The sample lists about 190,000 distinct CDR3 sequences, approximately 95% occurring once. Sequences were obtained from CD4+ T cells from PBMCs. The receptors here all came from a human donor in good health. Both conserved end residues are part of each CDR3. D genes are given only for firm matches.

>TRBJ1-3|.|TRBV19
CASTLGRTISGNTIYF
>TRBJ2-5|TRBD1|TRBV5-1
CASSSPSRTGVQETQYF
>TRBJ1-6|.|TRBV7-2
CASSPGAGGNSPLHF
>TRBJ1-6|.|TRBV7-2
CASSPIKHSRRPNSPLHF
>TRBJ1-2|.|TRBV2
CASISANYGYTF
>TRBJ2-1|TRBD2|TRBV24-1
CATSDSLGGGVYNEQFF
>TRBJ1-2|.|TRBV29-1
CSATTGKGGGYGYTF
>TRBJ1-1|.|TRBV29-1
CSVEDVGEAFF
>TRBJ2-3|TRBD1|TRBV28
CASSPTDRESTQYF
>TRBJ1-6|TRBD1|TRBV28
CASSRDRGNSPLHF
>TRBJ1-1|.|TRBV28
CASSLLDGSAFF
>TRBJ1-1|.|TRBV19
CASTLRWMNTEAFF
>TRBJ2-1|.|TRBV7-8
CASSPTGFLNEQFF
>TRBJ2-3|.|TRBV12-3/TRBV12-4
CASSRGVTDTQYF